Shown below are 8 T cell receptor beta chains from a single sample sequenced in a study of blood T cell repertoires in COVID-19. Assay used: immunoSEQ multiplex PCR; TCRdb lists only in-frame clones, some missing. The sample has over 150,000 clones, 80% to 85% seen once. Sequencing was done on a sample of peripheral blood. The receptors come from a woman between 35 and 50 years old with COVID-19, enrolled during active disease.

The chain employs TRBV24-1 and TRBJ2-1; 8 nucleotides agree with TRBD2. Germline values: CDR1 KGHDR, CDR2 SFDVKD. The length of the CDR3 is 14 residues. With V trimmed by 4 bases and J by 7 bases, 5 bases remained unmatched. The CDR3 loop reads CATSDPGRGNEQFF. The DNA of the CDR3 is TGTGCCACCAGTGACCCCGGGAGGGGGAATGAGCAGTTCTTC.

The genes are TRBV19 and TRBJ1-1; 10 nucleotides align to TRBD1. Trimming removed 9 bases from V and 4 bases from J; junction bases left unmatched: 5. This CDR3 spans 13 amino acids. Germline V gene sequence: CDR1 LNHDA, CDR2 SQIVND (reference sequence). The CDR3 DNA sequence: TGTGCCAGCCGACAGGGGGCGACCACTGAAGCTTTCTTT. Amino acid sequence: CASRQGATTEAFF.

This sequence joins TRBV27 and TRBJ1-6; possibly TRBD1 for D (6 bases). Germline V CDR1 and CDR2: MNHEY, SMNVEV (reference sequence). The germline V and J ends were trimmed by 5 bases and 10 bases, with 21 bases remaining between them. The CDR3 is made up of 16 amino acids. CDR3 amino acids: CASSAPVQGRGSPLHF. DNA for the CDR3: TGTGCCAGCAGTGCCCCCGTACAGGGAAGGGGGTCACCCCTCCACTTT.

This chain links TRBV21-1 with TRBJ1-1. TRBV21-1 corresponds to a pseudogene. This CDR3 region has 16 residues. The CDR3 loop is CASGNRIRGADTEAFF. The CDR3 DNA follows: TGTGCCAGCGGGAATCGTATTCGGGGGGCCGACACTGAAGCTTTCTTT.

The rearrangement links TRBV28 to TRBJ2-7; D is uncertain. Germline V gene sequence: CDR1 MDHEN, CDR2 SYDVKM. The CDR3 is 12 residues long. V was pared by 10 bases and J by 0 bases, with 10 bases between. CDR3 protein: CATDVSSYEQYF. In DNA, the CDR3 is TGTGCCACCGATGTGAGCTCCTACGAGCAGTACTTC.

The J gene is TRBJ1-2, the V gene TRBV12-5; tentatively, D is TRBD1 (5 bases). The CDR3 loop spans 16 amino acids. Trimming stripped 0 bases from V and 6 bases from J, with 17 bases between. The germline V gene encodes CDR1 LGHNT and CDR2 FRNRAP. The CDR3 DNA follows: TGTGCTAGTGGTTTGGTACGGGACGGGGGTTGGAATGGCTACACCTTC. Its translation is CASGLVRDGGWNGYTF.

The J gene is TRBJ1-2, the V gene TRBV6-5, with D possibly being TRBD1 (6 bases). Germline V lookup: CDR1 MNHEY, CDR2 SVGAGI. CDR3 length equals 12 residues. Trimming pared 8 bases from V and 5 bases from J, leaving 12 bases between. This CDR3 reads CASSPGEYGYTF. The DNA of the CDR3 is TGTGCCAGCTCGCCAGGGGAGTATGGCTACACCTTC.

This clone was recorded only once. J is TRBJ1-2 and V is TRBV24-1, with D perhaps TRBD1 (5 bases). V lost 6 bases to trimming and J lost 3 bases, with 13 bases between them. Per the germline V gene, CDR1 is KGHDR and CDR2 is SFDVKD. The length of the CDR3 is 14 residues. CDR3 nucleotides: TGTGCCACCAGTCCAGGGCGGACCTACTATGGCTACACCTTC. This gives the protein CATSPGRTYYGYTF.